This T cell receptor beta chain was observed in a study of regulatory T cells in long-lasting Graves disease. Arm-PCR with iRepertoire HTBI primers amplified the CDR3 regions for these TCR beta libraries. As originally analysed: Analysis of the samples identified 60 to 75 TRBV and 14 TRBJ segments. Each CDR3 protein is one row after TCRdb ran MiXCR on the multiplex PCR reads. The V and J calls shown here were made by TCRdb, not taken from the authors' results. In the table there are hundreds of thousands of distinct CDR3 sequences, about 15% of which are singletons. The CDR3 loop spans 14 amino acids. With 0 bases removed from V and 6 bases from J, the gap between germline ends came to 14 bases. Germline V gene sequence: CDR1 GTSNPN, CDR2 SVGIG (reference sequence). This clonotype was seen more than once but under ten times. This sample's time point: newly diagnosed GD, antithyroid drugs for less than 3 months. RNA extracted from PBMCs served as the sequencing template.

These data are also associated with another study on T cells in Graves' hyperthyroidism and ophthalmopathy. That paper states: Among thyroid clonotypes expanded above 0.001, most also appeared in blood.

The origin of this receptor is a woman aged 30 to 39 with Graves disease. Source: peripheral blood mononuclear cells (PBMCs), taken at new diagnosis, from a patient treated with antithyroid drugs. The J gene is TRBJ1-2, the V gene TRBV30; D is unresolved. The CDR3 coding sequence is TGTGCCTGGAGTGTATTCCCTCCGATAAATGGCTACACCTTC. Translation gives CAWSVFPPINGYTF.